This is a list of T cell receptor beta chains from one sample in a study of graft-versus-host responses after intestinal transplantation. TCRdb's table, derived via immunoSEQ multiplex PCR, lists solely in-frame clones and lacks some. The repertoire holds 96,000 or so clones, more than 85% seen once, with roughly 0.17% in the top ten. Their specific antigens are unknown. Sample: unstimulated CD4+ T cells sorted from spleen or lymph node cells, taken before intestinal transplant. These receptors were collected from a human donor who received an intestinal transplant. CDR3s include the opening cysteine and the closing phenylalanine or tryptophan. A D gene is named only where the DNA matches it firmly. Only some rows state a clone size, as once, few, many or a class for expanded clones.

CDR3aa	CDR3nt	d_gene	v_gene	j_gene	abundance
CASSWRTWDNSYEQYF	TGTGCCAGCAGCTGGCGGACATGGGACAACTCCTACGAGCAGTACTTC	.	TRBV11-3	TRBJ2-7	.
CASSRGGPTYEQYF	TGTGCCAGCAGCAGGGGGGGCCCAACCTACGAGCAGTACTTC	.	TRBV14	TRBJ2-7	.
CASSLAIQGRTEAFF	TGTGCCAGCAGCTTAGCAATACAGGGTCGGACTGAAGCTTTCTTT	.	TRBV5-4	TRBJ1-1	.
CASRPGGSYGYTF	TGTGCCAGCAGGCCAGGGGGCAGCTATGGCTACACCTTC	TRBD1	TRBV28	TRBJ1-2	.
CASSMGLAGGNEQFF	TGTGCCAGCAGCATGGGACTAGCGGGAGGCAATGAGCAGTTCTTC	TRBD2	TRBV7-8	TRBJ2-1	once
CATSPKTGGARDTQYF	TGTGCCACCAGTCCTAAGACGGGGGGCGCCCGAGATACGCAGTATTTT	.	TRBV15	TRBJ2-3	once
CASKAGVTSYEQYF	TGTGCCAGCAAGGCGGGTGTTACCTCCTACGAGCAGTACTTC	.	TRBV2	TRBJ2-7	few
CASRRPASGFYEQYF	TGTGCCAGCAGGCGCCCCGCTAGCGGGTTCTACGAGCAGTACTTC	TRBD2	TRBV28	TRBJ2-7	.
CASSQGLAGVGNEQFF	TGTGCCAGCAGCCAGGGTCTAGCGGGAGTAGGCAATGAGCAGTTCTTC	TRBD2	TRBV16	TRBJ2-1	.
CASSLWTSGVTDTQYF	TGTGCCAGCAGCCTCTGGACTAGCGGCGTGACAGATACGCAGTATTTT	TRBD2	TRBV5-6	TRBJ2-3	.
CASSLGTGSINEQFF	TGCGCCAGCAGCTTGGGGACAGGGAGTATCAATGAGCAGTTCTTC	TRBD1	TRBV5-1	TRBJ2-1	.
CAWSTTGDQPQHF	TGTGCCTGGAGTACCACAGGGGATCAGCCCCAGCATTTT	TRBD1	TRBV30	TRBJ1-5	.
CASSQLVGATSTDTQYF	TGCGCCAGCAGCCAACTGGTGGGGGCTACTAGCACAGATACGCAGTATTTT	.	TRBV4-1	TRBJ2-3	.
CASSLGLGGGETQYF	TGCGCCAGCAGCTTGGGGCTTGGCGGTGGGGAGACCCAGTACTTC	.	TRBV5-1	TRBJ2-5	.
CASSMSGKYQPQHF	TGTGCCAGTAGTATGTCAGGGAAGTATCAGCCCCAGCATTTT	.	TRBV19	TRBJ1-5	.
CASSLGGTGGRLSIHSEKLFF	TGTGCCAGCAGTTTAGGCGGGACAGGGGGCCGGCTCAGCATACATAGTGAAAAACTGTTTTTT	TRBD1	TRBV27	TRBJ1-4	.
CASTKNWGGETQYF	TGTGCCAGTACCAAGAACTGGGGGGGCGAGACCCAGTACTTC	.	TRBV19	TRBJ2-5	.
CASNPGQGPFGSPQHF	TGTGCCAGCAATCCGGGACAGGGCCCTTTTGGATCGCCCCAGCATTTT	TRBD1	TRBV28	TRBJ1-5	.
CASLRLARRYEQYF	TGTGCCAGCCTAAGACTAGCCCGGAGGTACGAGCAGTACTTC	TRBD2	TRBV7-3	TRBJ2-7	.
CASSFIADYGYTF	TGTGCCAGCAGCTTTATTGCGGACTATGGCTACACCTTC	.	TRBV28	TRBJ1-2	.
CASATGYGTASTDTQYF	TGTGCTAGTGCCACGGGATACGGTACAGCTAGCACAGATACGCAGTATTTT	.	TRBV12-5	TRBJ2-3	.
CASSLESVGTSGGFTGANVLTF	TGCGCCAGCAGCTTGGAGAGTGTGGGGACTAGCGGGGGTTTCACTGGGGCCAACGTCCTGACTTTC	TRBD2	TRBV5-1	TRBJ2-6	.
CASSLGRFPLHF	TGTGCCAGCAGCCTGGGGCGGTTCCCCCTCCACTTT	.	TRBV5-4	TRBJ1-6	few